This record covers a single T cell receptor (beta chain). These data belong to a study of blood T cell repertoires in COVID-19. Study in general: Acute-phase and convalescent COVID-19 samples originated in the United States, Italy and Spain.

This CDR3 has 15 residues. V lost 2 bases, J lost 2 bases, and 12 bases lay in between. Per the germline V gene, CDR1 is MNHEY and CDR2 is SMNVEV (reference sequence). Living in 24 US areas, the participants were between roughly 18 and 89 years of age. Clinical history reported by participants formed the basis on which cohorts were assigned. Source study methods: Amplifying reference gene primers gave estimates of nucleated cell counts. Repertoires were generated with immunoSEQ multiplex PCR, while TCRdb's copy carries only in-frame clones and drops some. For V, J and clone size, that table is used; D and trimming come from the DNA. Among over 250,000 clones listed, about nine tenths were seen once.

The clonotype comes from a woman in her 30s who had recovered from COVID-19. Sample: PBMCs or T cells enriched from blood (not recorded which). V gene TRBV27 combines with J gene TRBJ2-5; D perhaps matches TRBD2 (5 bases). DNA for the CDR3: TGTGCCAGCAGTTTAGGGGAGAGTGAGCAAGAGACCCAGTACTTC. It translates to CASSLGESEQETQYF.